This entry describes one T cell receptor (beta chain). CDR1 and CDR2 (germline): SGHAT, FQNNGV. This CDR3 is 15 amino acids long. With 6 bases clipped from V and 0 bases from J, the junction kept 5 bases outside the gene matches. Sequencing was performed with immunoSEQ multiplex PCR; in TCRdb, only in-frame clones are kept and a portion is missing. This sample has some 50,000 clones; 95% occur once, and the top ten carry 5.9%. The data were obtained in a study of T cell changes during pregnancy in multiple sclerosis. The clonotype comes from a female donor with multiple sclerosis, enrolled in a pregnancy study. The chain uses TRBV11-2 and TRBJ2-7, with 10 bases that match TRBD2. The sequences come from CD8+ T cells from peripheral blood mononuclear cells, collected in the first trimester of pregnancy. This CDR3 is CASSYLAGASYEQYF. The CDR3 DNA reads TGTGCCAGCAGTTATCTAGCGGGAGCCTCCTACGAGCAGTACTTC.